A selection of T cell receptor beta chains follows, all from one sample in a study of yellow fever vaccine responses in identical twins. MiXCR, applied by TCRdb to the RT-PCR reads, yields one record per CDR3 protein. The repertoire holds around 5,800 distinct CDR3 sequences, with about three quarters as singletons. The sequenced sample was T cells from blood (PBMCs), unsorted or a sorted subset (not recorded which), obtained before or after yellow fever vaccination (not recorded which). These TCRs come from a woman between 18 and 29 years old who received the yellow fever vaccine. The CDR3 runs from the conserved cysteine through the conserved F or W. A D gene is named only where the DNA matches it firmly. Only some rows state a clone size, as once, few, many or a class for expanded clones.

j_gene | v_gene | d_gene | abundance | CDR3aa | CDR3nt
TRBJ2-3 | TRBV2 | TRBD1 | . | CASGGQTTDTQYF | TGTGCCAGCGGGGGACAGACGACAGATACGCAGTATTTT
TRBJ2-3 | TRBV7-9 | . | . | CASSLGVLADTQYF | TGTGCCAGCAGCTTAGGGGTCCTGGCAGATACGCAGTATTTT
TRBJ2-5 | TRBV11-1 | TRBD2 | once | CASSQLAGEGETQYF | TGTGCCAGCAGCCAACTAGCGGGAGAGGGAGAGACCCAGTACTTC
TRBJ1-1 | TRBV2 | . | once | CASRAGLNTEAFF | TGTGCCAGCAGAGCCGGACTGAACACTGAAGCTTTCTTT
TRBJ2-5 | TRBV18 | TRBD2 | . | CASSPPLAGQETQYF | TGTGCCAGCTCACCACCACTAGCGGGACAAGAGACCCAGTACTTC
TRBJ1-5 | TRBV20-1 | . | . | CSAKRDSNQPQHF | TGCAGTGCTAAACGGGACAGCAATCAGCCCCAGCATTTT
TRBJ2-2 | TRBV4-3 | . | . | CASSQDRDSGEWYTGELFF | TGCGCCAGCAGCCAAGATCGAGATTCAGGGGAGTGGTATACCGGGGAGCTGTTTTTT
TRBJ1-6 | TRBV13 | . | few | CASQMEAGSNSPLHF | TGTGCCAGTCAAATGGAGGCAGGGAGTAATTCACCCCTCCACTTT
TRBJ2-5 | TRBV5-4 | . | few | CASSLRIGETQYF | TGTGCCAGCAGCTTGAGGATCGGGGAGACCCAGTACTTC
TRBJ2-7 | TRBV16 | . | . | CASSQSGSYEQYF | TGTGCCAGCAGCCAATCGGGCAGCTACGAGCAGTACTTC
TRBJ1-1 | TRBV19 | . | . | CASSIGLDEAFF | TGTGCCAGTAGTATAGGGTTGGATGAAGCTTTCTTT
TRBJ1-2 | TRBV11-2 | TRBD1 | . | CASSFFTGAGYTF | TGTGCCAGCAGCTTTTTTACAGGGGCCGGCTACACCTTC
TRBJ1-2 | TRBV10-1 | . | . | CASSASRGYGYTF | TGCGCCAGCAGTGCGTCCCGGGGGTATGGCTACACCTTC
TRBJ1-1 | TRBV29-1 | . | . | CSVAAMNTEAFF | TGCAGCGTTGCAGCCATGAACACTGAAGCTTTCTTT
TRBJ2-7 | TRBV28 | . | . | CASSFSYEQYF | TGTGCCAGCAGTTTCTCCTACGAGCAGTACTTC
TRBJ2-3 | TRBV28 | . | . | CASSFTDTQYF | TGTGCCAGCAGTTTTACAGATACGCAGTATTTT
TRBJ2-7 | TRBV5-1 | . | . | CASSLASAAYEQYF | TGCGCCAGCAGCTTGGCCTCGGCAGCCTACGAGCAGTACTTC
TRBJ1-2 | TRBV29-1 | . | . | CSYSSVYGYTF | TGCAGCTACTCAAGCGTTTACGGCTACACCTTC
TRBJ2-2 | TRBV6-1 | TRBD2 | . | CASSGLAEPTGELFF | TGTGCCAGCAGTGGACTAGCGGAGCCCACCGGGGAGCTGTTTTTT
TRBJ1-4 | TRBV12-3/TRBV12-4 | . | . | CASSRTANEKLFF | TGTGCCAGCAGCCGGACGGCAAATGAAAAACTGTTTTTT
TRBJ1-1 | TRBV19 | TRBD1 | . | CASRWTLQGTNTEAFF | TGTGCCAGTAGGTGGACCTTACAGGGGACGAACACTGAAGCTTTCTTT
TRBJ1-2 | TRBV14 | . | . | CASSPGPPRYGYTF | TGTGCCAGCAGCCCAGGACCGCCGCGCTATGGCTACACCTTC
TRBJ2-7 | TRBV4-1 | TRBD1 | few | CASSLSRQGRNEQYF | TGCGCCAGCAGCCTTTCCCGACAGGGGAGGAACGAGCAGTACTTC
TRBJ1-1 | TRBV9 | TRBD1 | . | CASSGRQGAYTEAFF | TGTGCCAGCAGCGGAAGACAGGGGGCGTACACTGAAGCTTTCTTT
TRBJ1-1 | TRBV5-1 | . | . | CASSPRGGASTEAFF | TGCGCCAGCAGCCCTCGTGGGGGGGCGAGCACTGAAGCTTTCTTT
TRBJ2-1 | TRBV29-1 | . | . | CSVELSAVNEQFF | TGCAGCGTTGAGTTATCGGCCGTCAATGAGCAGTTCTTC
TRBJ1-1 | TRBV28 | TRBD1 | . | CASSRQGLGTEAFF | TGTGCCAGCAGTCGACAGGGGCTGGGCACTGAAGCTTTCTTT
TRBJ2-3 | TRBV5-5 | TRBD2 | few | CASSLEAGEFHTQYF | TGTGCCAGCAGCTTGGAAGCGGGGGAGTTCCATACGCAGTATTTT
TRBJ2-3 | TRBV15 | . | . | CATSREWTDTQYF | TGTGCCACCAGCAGAGAGTGGACAGATACGCAGTATTTT
TRBJ1-1 | TRBV11-3 | . | . | CASSVTEGTEAFF | TGTGCCAGCAGCGTAACAGAGGGCACTGAAGCTTTCTTT
TRBJ2-1 | TRBV19 | . | . | CASSRQGNGNEQFF | TGTGCCAGTAGTAGGCAGGGGAATGGCAATGAGCAGTTCTTC
TRBJ2-1 | TRBV7-3 | TRBD2 | . | CASSFSGVNNEQFF | TGTGCCAGCAGCTTTAGCGGGGTTAACAATGAGCAGTTCTTC
TRBJ2-1 | TRBV29-1 | TRBD1 | . | CSSRAQGAHEQFF | TGCAGCTCGAGAGCACAGGGGGCGCATGAGCAGTTCTTC
TRBJ2-2 | TRBV18 | . | . | CASSPNRNTGELFF | TGTGCCAGCTCACCGAATAGAAACACCGGGGAGCTGTTTTTT
TRBJ2-1 | TRBV11-1 | . | . | CASSLSGTPGSYNEQFF | TGTGCCAGCAGCTTATCGGGTACCCCGGGGTCCTACAATGAGCAGTTCTTC
TRBJ2-1 | TRBV19 | TRBD2 | once | CASLEAASGVYEQFF | TGTGCCAGTCTCGAGGCGGCTAGCGGGGTCTATGAGCAGTTCTTC
TRBJ2-3 | TRBV28 | . | . | CASSGWAGDTQYF | TGTGCCAGCAGTGGTTGGGCTGGGGATACGCAGTATTTT
TRBJ2-1 | TRBV29-1 | TRBD1 | . | CSVEDRRTGERDYNEQFF | TGCAGCGTTGAAGATAGACGGACAGGTGAACGAGACTACAATGAGCAGTTCTTC
TRBJ2-1 | TRBV2 | TRBD2 | . | CASSLLAGDYNEQFF | TGTGCCAGCAGTTTACTAGCGGGAGACTACAATGAGCAGTTCTTC
TRBJ1-5 | TRBV19 | . | . | CASSRSGASNQPQHF | TGTGCCAGTAGTCGATCGGGGGCGAGCAATCAGCCCCAGCATTTT